This T cell receptor beta chain was captured in a study of blood T cell repertoires in COVID-19. Study-wide background: COVID-19 samples from acute and convalescent phases originated in the United States, Italy and Spain. PBMCs, B-cell-depleted T cells, or T cells were the source of the cDNA or gDNA that made up the material.

Measured with immunoSEQ multiplex PCR; TCRdb has only the in-frame clones, and not every one. The table lists about 170,000 clones, about 91% of them singletons. The sequenced sample consisted of peripheral blood. The TCR sequence derives from a woman between 50 and 59 years old with acute or convalescent COVID-19.

For the CDR3, the DNA is TGTGCCAGCATCCCGGTTGGAAACACCATATATTTT. It codes for CASIPVGNTIYF. The rearrangement uses TRBV7-9 and TRBJ1-3; the D is unclear. The CDR3 runs to 12 residues. The germline gives CDR1 SEHNR, CDR2 FQNEAQ (reference sequence). Trimming left V 7 bases short and J 3 bases short, with 7 bases between.